This T cell receptor beta chain originates from a study of blood T cell repertoires in COVID-19. Study-wide background: PBMCs, B-cell-depleted T cells, or T cells were the source of the cDNA or gDNA that made up the material.

Sequencing used immunoSEQ multiplex PCR; TCRdb keeps in-frame clones, though not all of them. The profile covers over 300,000 clones, with 86% appearing a single time and roughly a tenth taken by the ten largest. The germline V gene has CDR1 LGHDT and CDR2 YNNKEL (reference sequence). The CDR3 is 15 amino acids. The ends were cut back, 2 bases at V and 6 bases at J, with 14 bases in the middle. Sequencing was performed on PBMCs or T cells enriched from blood (not recorded which). This chain uses TRBV3-1 (or the pseudogene TRBV3-2) with TRBJ1-3; TRBD1 might be the D (6 bases). The receptor comes from a woman aged 18 to 35 who had recovered from COVID-19. CDR3 sequence reads: CASSQPGGGSNTIYF. The CDR3 DNA reads as TGTGCCAGCAGCCAACCCGGGGGGGGCTCAAACACCATATATTTT.